Listed below are T cell receptor beta chains from one sample, sequenced in a study of T cells in Graves' hyperthyroidism and ophthalmopathy. TCRdb reanalysed the multiplex PCR reads using MiXCR and keeps one entry per CDR3 protein. The profile shows 500,000 to 650,000 distinct CDR3 sequences, roughly 17% of them singletons. The source material was blood. The receptor source for this set is a woman younger than 30 with Graves' ophthalmopathy. Both conserved end residues are part of each CDR3. Each record gives: clone size, V gene, D gene, J gene, CDR3 DNA, CDR3 protein. The D gene is left open where the match is weak. The size entry is marked missing in some rows and otherwise reads once, few, many or a size class.

clone_size: -; v_call: TRBV4-3; d_call: -; j_call: TRBJ1-4; cdr3_nt: TGCGCCAGCAGCCTGGCAGGGCGGAATGAAAGACTGTTTTTT; cdr3_aa: CASSLAGRNERLFF
clone_size: many; v_call: TRBV27; d_call: -; j_call: TRBJ1-1; cdr3_nt: TGTGCCAGCAGAGCTGTTCACTCTGAAGCTTTCTTT; cdr3_aa: CASRAVHSEAFF
clone_size: -; v_call: TRBV6-1; d_call: TRBD1; j_call: TRBJ1-1; cdr3_nt: TGTGCCAGCAGGCCTGACAGGGGGAGGAACACTGAAGCTTTCTTT; cdr3_aa: CASRPDRGRNTEAFF
clone_size: few; v_call: TRBV20-1; d_call: TRBD1; j_call: TRBJ1-1; cdr3_nt: TGCAGTGCTTTGGACAGGGGAAGCACTGAAGCTTTCTTT; cdr3_aa: CSALDRGSTEAFF
clone_size: -; v_call: TRBV5-5; d_call: -; j_call: TRBJ1-3; cdr3_nt: TGTGCCAGCAGCTTATTTTTCTCTGGAAACACCATATATTTT; cdr3_aa: CASSLFFSGNTIYF
clone_size: few; v_call: TRBV5-1; d_call: -; j_call: TRBJ2-3; cdr3_nt: TGCGCCAGCAGTTTCCCAGGGACCCCTGAGGGAGATACGCAGTATTTT; cdr3_aa: CASSFPGTPEGDTQYF
clone_size: few; v_call: TRBV10-3; d_call: -; j_call: TRBJ1-4; cdr3_nt: TGTGCCACAAAACCGGGAGGGATGAATGAAAAACTGTTTTTT; cdr3_aa: CATKPGGMNEKLFF
clone_size: -; v_call: TRBV30; d_call: -; j_call: TRBJ1-1; cdr3_nt: TGTGCCTGGAGTGTATACGAGAACACTGAAGCTTTCTTT; cdr3_aa: CAWSVYENTEAFF
clone_size: few; v_call: TRBV2; d_call: TRBD1; j_call: TRBJ1-4; cdr3_nt: TGTGCCAGCAGTGGAACAGGGGTGGCTAATGAAAAACTGTTTTTT; cdr3_aa: CASSGTGVANEKLFF
clone_size: many; v_call: TRBV7-9; d_call: -; j_call: TRBJ2-1; cdr3_nt: TGTGCCAGCAGCCCTCGGGGTGGGGCCGAGCAGTTCTTC; cdr3_aa: CASSPRGGAEQFF
clone_size: many; v_call: TRBV30; d_call: TRBD1; j_call: TRBJ2-1; cdr3_nt: TGTGCCTGGTTTCAACAAGGGGGCGATGAGCAGTTCTTC; cdr3_aa: CAWFQQGGDEQFF